Shown below are 19 T cell receptor beta chains from a single sample sequenced in a study of T-cell memory formation after mild COVID-19. MiXCR was run by TCRdb on the 5' RACE reads, yielding one entry per CDR3 protein. The sample lists 210,000 or so distinct CDR3 sequences, over 9.5% occurring once. The sequenced sample was PBMCs or a T cell subset sorted from them (not recorded which). These receptors came from a man aged 18 to 30 who had mild COVID-19 (a few samples of this study predate the infection). Cell type and time point are not known.

The gene calls are TRBV3-2 and TRBJ2-7. TRBV3-2 is labeled a pseudogene. The CDR3 loop spans 16 amino acids. As DNA, the CDR3 is TGTGCCAGCAGCCAAATAGGTGTTGGCGAGGCCTACGAGCAGTACGTC. This encodes CASSQIGVGEAYEQYV.

The rearrangement uses TRBV12-3 or TRBV12-4 and TRBJ2-1, with 9 bases that match TRBD2. The CDR3 sequence is 15 residues long. V was pared by 1 base and J by 5 bases, with 3 bases of the junction left unmatched. The CDR3 nucleotides read TGTGCCAGCAGTTTAGTGGCTAGCGGGAACAATGAGCAGTTCTTC. Encoded protein: CASSLVASGNNEQFF.

V usage is TRBV18 and J usage is TRBJ1-1, with a weak D call TRBD1 (5 bases). In germline, CDR1 is KGHSH, CDR2 LQKENI. The CDR3 totals 14 residues. Trimming pared 1 base from V and 7 bases from J, leaving 13 bases between. CDR3 amino acids: CASSPLRGPHEAFF. Here the CDR3 DNA reads TGTGCCAGCTCACCACTGAGGGGCCCACATGAAGCTTTCTTT. The whole variable domain, remainder taken from reference TRBV18 and TRBJ1-1, is NAGVMQNPRHLVRRRGQEARLRCSPMKGHSHVYWYRQLPEEGLKFMVYLQKENIIDESGMPKERFSAEFPKEGPSILRIQQVVRGDSAAYFCASSPLRGPHEAFFGQGTRLTVV.

This clonotype came up many times. This chain links TRBV3-1 with TRBJ2-2; D is possibly TRBD2 (5 bases). The CDR3 extends over 14 amino acids. Germline V gene data show CDR1 as LGHDT and CDR2 as YNNKEL (reference sequence). V lost 6 bases and J lost 4, with 12 bases in between. The CDR3 region is CASSRGSGTGELFF. The CDR3 bases are TGTGCCAGCAGTCGAGGGTCCGGCACCGGGGAGCTGTTTTTT.

This rearrangement joins TRBV20-1 to TRBJ2-2; 7 nucleotides match TRBD2. Germline-derived CDR1 and CDR2 are DFQATT and SNEGSKA (reference sequence). The CDR3 length is 16 residues. Trimming took 1 base from V and 4 from J; bases not matched to a gene: 9. As DNA, the CDR3 is TGCAGTGCTAGAGGGTGGGGAGGGACCGGCACCGGGGAGCTGTTTTTT. It specifies CSARGWGGTGTGELFF.

The V and J genes are TRBV4-2 and TRBJ2-7; 8 nucleotides agree with TRBD1. CDR1 and CDR2 from the germline V gene are LGHNA and YNFKEQ. The CDR3 runs to 16 residues. After removal of 4 bases from V and 0 bases from J, the junction contained 8 bases not matched to a gene. DNA for the CDR3: TGTGCCAGCAGCCCCGGAGGGGGACAGGACTCCTACGAGCAGTACTTC. Residues: CASSPGGGQDSYEQYF.

This clonotype was counted many times. This rearrangement joins TRBV7-6 to TRBJ2-3, with TRBD2 identical over 12 bases. In germline, CDR1 is SGHVS, CDR2 FNYEAQ. Trimming took 5 bases from V and 4 from J; bases not matched to a gene: 4. The CDR3 has 15 amino acids. The CDR3 reads CASSPSGGGPDTQYF. CDR3 bases: TGTGCCAGCAGCCCTAGCGGGGGGGGCCCAGATACGCAGTATTTT.

V usage is TRBV2 and J usage is TRBJ2-7, with 8 bases lining up with TRBD1. The J segment lost 5 bases and the V segment lost 7 bases, leaving 10 bases of the junction unmatched. The CDR3 length is 14 residues. Germline V gives CDR1 SNHLY, CDR2 FYNNEI. This chain's CDR3 is CASTGQGIVDEQYF. CDR3 in DNA: TGTGCCAGCACTGGACAGGGTATCGTCGACGAGCAGTACTTC. Variable domain in full (rest from reference TRBV2 and TRBJ2-7): EPEVTQTPSHQVTQMGQEVILRCVPISNHLYFYWYRQILGQKVEFLVSFYNNEISEKSEIFDDQFSVERPDGSNFTLKIRSTKLEDSAMYFCASTGQGIVDEQYFGPGTRLTVT.

V usage is TRBV12-3 or TRBV12-4 and J usage is TRBJ2-1; D not certain. This CDR3 comprises 15 residues. V was shortened by 1 base and J by 0 bases, with 7 bases between the two germline ends. CDR3 loop: CASSLVALSYNEQFF. The CDR3 DNA is TGTGCCAGCAGTTTAGTTGCCCTCTCCTACAATGAGCAGTTCTTC.

The table lists this clonotype with many counts. The chain joins TRBV5-1 to TRBJ1-1; D remains ambiguous. Deletions cut 1 base from V and 4 bases from J, with 8 bases between. Germline V gene sequence: CDR1 SGHRS, CDR2 YFSETQ. This CDR3 has 13 residues. Here the CDR3 DNA reads TGCGCCAGCAGCTTGAGTCTGTCCACTGAAGCTTTCTTT. Translation: CASSLSLSTEAFF.

The V and J genes are TRBV18 and TRBJ2-7; D uncertain. The CDR3 has 12 residues. Trimming pared 5 bases from V and 3 bases from J, leaving 8 bases between. CDR1 is KGHSH, CDR2 LQKENI, per germline. CDR3 nucleotide sequence: TGTGCCAGCTCATATGACGGCTACGAGCAGTACTTC. It encodes CASSYDGYEQYF.

This clonotype was found a few times. V and J are TRBV7-2 and TRBJ1-2; the D is unclear. Trimming removed 2 bases at V and 5 bases at J, with 12 bases between. CDR1 SGHTA and CDR2 FQGNSA come from the germline V gene. The CDR3 is 14 amino acids. The CDR3 loop is CASSLNGLWYGYTF. The CDR3 DNA follows: TGTGCCAGCAGCTTAAATGGCCTCTGGTATGGCTACACCTTC.

The table lists this clonotype with many counts. The chain is built from TRBV5-1 and TRBJ2-3, with TRBD2 identical over 8 bases. The length of the CDR3 is 16 residues. J gave up 5 bases and V 0 bases, and 8 bases lay outside the gene matches. Germline V gives CDR1 SGHRS, CDR2 YFSETQ. The CDR3 region is CASSLGRGGQGDTQYF. The CDR3 DNA sequence: TGCGCCAGCAGCTTGGGTCGGGGGGGCCAAGGAGATACGCAGTATTTT.

The chain employs TRBV6-6 and TRBJ2-2; TRBD2 aligns across 11 bases. The CDR3 consists of 16 residues. Losses at the gene ends were 9 bases for V and 5 bases for J; bases not matched to a gene: 11. Germline CDR1 and CDR2: MNHNY and SVGAGI (reference sequence). The CDR3 reads CASRGRASGGTGELFF. Here the CDR3 DNA reads TGTGCCAGTAGAGGTCGGGCTAGCGGGGGGACCGGGGAGCTGTTTTTT.

The chain uses TRBV5-1 and TRBJ2-1, with 8 bases identical to TRBD2. Looked up from germline, CDR1 is SGHRS and CDR2 is YFSETQ. Trimming at V came to 4 bases and at J to 6 bases, leaving 12 bases not matched to a gene. CDR3 length: 16 amino acids. The DNA of the CDR3 is TGCGCCAGCAGCCAAAACCTAGCGGGCACCGGCAATGAGCAGTTCTTC. Translating it yields CASSQNLAGTGNEQFF. The full variable domain, in which reference TRBV5-1 and TRBJ2-1 provide the parts outside the CDR3, is KAGVTQTPRYLIKTRGQQVTLSCSPISGHRSVSWYQQTPGQGLQFLFEYFSETQRNKGNFPGRFSGRQFSNSRSEMNVSTLELGDSALYLCASSQNLAGTGNEQFFGPGTRLTVL.

The chain uses TRBV4-2 and TRBJ1-5; 8 bases agree with TRBD1. Losses at the gene ends were 4 bases for V and 2 bases for J; bases not matched to a gene: 4. This CDR3 has 15 amino acids. Germline CDR1 reads LGHNA; CDR2 reads YNFKEQ. The CDR3 DNA is TGTGCCAGCAGCCGAGGACAGGGAGGCAATCAGCCCCAGCATTTT. Its translation is CASSRGQGGNQPQHF.

This chain connects TRBV6-6 to TRBJ1-1; D is uncertain. Germline V CDR1 and CDR2: MNHNY, SVGAGI (reference sequence). The CDR3 covers 9 residues. The ends were cut back, 5 bases at V and 5 bases at J, with 0 bases in the middle. In nucleotides, the CDR3 is TGTGCCAGCAGTACTGAAGCTTTCTTT. This sequence encodes CASSTEAFF.

CDR3 protein: CASSFRSGDQETQYF. The DNA of the CDR3 is TGTGCCAGCAGCTTCAGGAGCGGGGACCAAGAGACCCAGTACTTC. The chain carries TRBV7-2 and TRBJ2-5; 7 bases are shared with TRBD2. This CDR3 spans 15 amino acids. From germline, CDR1 is SGHTA and CDR2 FQGNSA. V shed 3 bases and J 0 bases; nucleotides not matched to a gene: 4. The full variable domain, with the rest looked up from reference TRBV7-2 and TRBJ2-5, is GAGVSQSPSNKVTEKGKDVELRCDPISGHTALYWYRQSLGQGLEFLIYFQGNSAPDKSGLPSDRFSAERTGGSVSTLTIQRTQQEDSAVYLCASSFRSGDQETQYFGPGTRLLVL.

This clonotype was detected only a few times. The chain uses TRBV6-6 and TRBJ2-3; 7 nucleotides match TRBD2. CDR3 length: 14 residues. Germline-derived CDR1 and CDR2 are MNHNY and SVGAGI (reference sequence). The V gene end was trimmed by 2 bases and the J gene end by 3 bases; junction bases not matched to a gene: 2. The CDR3 nucleotides are TGTGCCAGCAGTTACGCGGGGGTAACAGATACGCAGTATTTT. Protein product: CASSYAGVTDTQYF.